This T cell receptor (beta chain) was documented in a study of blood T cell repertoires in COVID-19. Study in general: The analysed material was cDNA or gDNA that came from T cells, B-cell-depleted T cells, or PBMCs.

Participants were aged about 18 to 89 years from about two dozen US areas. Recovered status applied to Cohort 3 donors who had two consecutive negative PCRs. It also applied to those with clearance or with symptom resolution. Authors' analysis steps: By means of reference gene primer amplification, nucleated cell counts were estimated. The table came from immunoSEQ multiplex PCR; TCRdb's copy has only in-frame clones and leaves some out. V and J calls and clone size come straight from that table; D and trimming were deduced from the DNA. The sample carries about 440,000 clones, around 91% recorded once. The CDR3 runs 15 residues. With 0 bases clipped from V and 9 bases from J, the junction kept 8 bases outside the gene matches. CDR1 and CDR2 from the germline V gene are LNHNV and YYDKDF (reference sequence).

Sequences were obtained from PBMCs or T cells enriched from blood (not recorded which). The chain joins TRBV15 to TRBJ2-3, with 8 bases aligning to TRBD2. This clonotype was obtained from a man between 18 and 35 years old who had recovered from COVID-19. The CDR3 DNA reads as TGTGCCACCAGCAGAGAAGCGGGGGCCCCGCTGACGCAGTATTTT. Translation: CATSREAGAPLTQYF.